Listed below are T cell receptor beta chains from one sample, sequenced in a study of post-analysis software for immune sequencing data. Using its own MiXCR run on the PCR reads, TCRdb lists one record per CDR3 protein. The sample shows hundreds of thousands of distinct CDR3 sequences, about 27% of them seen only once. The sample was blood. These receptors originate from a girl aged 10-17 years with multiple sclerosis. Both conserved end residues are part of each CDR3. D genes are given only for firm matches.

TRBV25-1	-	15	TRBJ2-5	CASSELGLPQETQYF
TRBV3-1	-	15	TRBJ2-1	CASSQVSASNNEQFF
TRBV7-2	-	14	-	CASSPTRPLETQYF
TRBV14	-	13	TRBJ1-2	CASSQVADYGYTF
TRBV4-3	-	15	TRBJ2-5	CASSQAGSGKGEQYF
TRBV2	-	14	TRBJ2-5	CVSSDQAVQETQYF
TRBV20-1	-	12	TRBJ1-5	CSARKGTQPQHF
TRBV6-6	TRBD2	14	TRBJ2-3	CASSSRGDTDTQYF
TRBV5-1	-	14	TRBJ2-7	CASSTRQGGSEQYF
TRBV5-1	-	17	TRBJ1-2	CASSRHPLAPLFYGYTF
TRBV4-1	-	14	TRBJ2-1	CASSLETGYNEQFF
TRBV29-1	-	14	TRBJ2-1	CSVVAMRDGNEQFF
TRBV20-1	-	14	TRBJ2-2	CSVARVTNTGELFF
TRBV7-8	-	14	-	CASSPMGFGETQYF
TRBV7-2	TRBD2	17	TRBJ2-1	CASSLGGLAGHYNEQFF
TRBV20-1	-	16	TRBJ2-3	CSATGGQSGHTDAQYF
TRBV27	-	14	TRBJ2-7	CARSFRDGTYEQYF
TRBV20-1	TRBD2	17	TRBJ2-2	CSAQVVLAGDHTGELFF
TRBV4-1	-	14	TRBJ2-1	CASSQVLPKNEQFF
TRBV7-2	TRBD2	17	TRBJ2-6	CASSPGGSGLGANVLTF
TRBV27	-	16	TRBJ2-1	CASTPRGGGYYNEQFF
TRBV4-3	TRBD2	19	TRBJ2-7	CASSQVVGLAGGATYEQYF
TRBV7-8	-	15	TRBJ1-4	CASSLGAGGDEKLFF
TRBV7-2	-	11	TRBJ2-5	CASSGMETQYF